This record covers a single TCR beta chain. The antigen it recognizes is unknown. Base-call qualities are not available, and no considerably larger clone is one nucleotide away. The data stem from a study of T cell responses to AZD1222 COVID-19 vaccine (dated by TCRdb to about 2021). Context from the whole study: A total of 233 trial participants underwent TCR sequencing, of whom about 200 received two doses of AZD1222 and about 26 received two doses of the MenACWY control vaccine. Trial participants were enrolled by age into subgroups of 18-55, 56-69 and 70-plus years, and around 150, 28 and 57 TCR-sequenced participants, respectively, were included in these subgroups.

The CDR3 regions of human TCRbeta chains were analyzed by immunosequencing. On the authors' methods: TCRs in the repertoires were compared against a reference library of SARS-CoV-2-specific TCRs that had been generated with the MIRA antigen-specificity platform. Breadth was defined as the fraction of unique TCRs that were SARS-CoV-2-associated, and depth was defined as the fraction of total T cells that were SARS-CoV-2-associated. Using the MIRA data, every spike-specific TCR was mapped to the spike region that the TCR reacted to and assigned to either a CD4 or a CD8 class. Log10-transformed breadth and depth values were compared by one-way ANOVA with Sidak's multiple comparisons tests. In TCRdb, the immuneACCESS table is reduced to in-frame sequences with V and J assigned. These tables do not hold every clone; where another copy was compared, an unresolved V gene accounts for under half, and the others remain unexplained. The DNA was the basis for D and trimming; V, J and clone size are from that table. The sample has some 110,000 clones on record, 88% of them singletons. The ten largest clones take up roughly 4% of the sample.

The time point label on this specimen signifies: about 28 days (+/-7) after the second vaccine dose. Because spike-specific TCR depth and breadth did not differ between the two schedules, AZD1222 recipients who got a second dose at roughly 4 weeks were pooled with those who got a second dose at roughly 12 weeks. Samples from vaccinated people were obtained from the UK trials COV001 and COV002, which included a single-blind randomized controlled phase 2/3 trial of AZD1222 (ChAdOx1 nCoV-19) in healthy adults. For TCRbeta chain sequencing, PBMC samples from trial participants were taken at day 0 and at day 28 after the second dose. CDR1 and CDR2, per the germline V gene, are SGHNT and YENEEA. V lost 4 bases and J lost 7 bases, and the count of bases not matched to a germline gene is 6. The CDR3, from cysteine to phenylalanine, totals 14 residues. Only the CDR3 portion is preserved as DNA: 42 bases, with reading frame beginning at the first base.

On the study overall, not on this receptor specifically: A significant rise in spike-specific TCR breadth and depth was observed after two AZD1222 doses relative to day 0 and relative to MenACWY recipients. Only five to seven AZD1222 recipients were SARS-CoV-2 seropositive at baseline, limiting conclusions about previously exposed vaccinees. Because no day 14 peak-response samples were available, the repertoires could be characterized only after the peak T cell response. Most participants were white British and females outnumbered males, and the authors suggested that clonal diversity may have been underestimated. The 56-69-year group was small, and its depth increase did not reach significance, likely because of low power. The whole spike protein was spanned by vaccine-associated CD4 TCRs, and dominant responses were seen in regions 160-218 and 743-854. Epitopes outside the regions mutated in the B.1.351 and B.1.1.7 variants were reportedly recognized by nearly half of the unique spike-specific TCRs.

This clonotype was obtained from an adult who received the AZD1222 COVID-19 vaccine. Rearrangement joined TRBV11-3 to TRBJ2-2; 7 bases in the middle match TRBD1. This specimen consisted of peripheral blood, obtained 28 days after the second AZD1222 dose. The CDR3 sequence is CASSSDRESGELFF. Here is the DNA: TGTGCCAGCAGCTCCGACAGGGAGAGCGGGGAGCTGTTTTTT. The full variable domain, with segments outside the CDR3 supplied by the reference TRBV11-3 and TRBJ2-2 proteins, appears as EAGVVQSPRYKIIEKKQPVAFWCNPISGHNTLYWYLQNLGQGPELLIRYENEEAVDDSQLPKDRFSAERLKGVDSTLKIQPAELGDSAVYLCASSSDRESGELFFGEGSRLTVL.